A single sample gave rise to the 28 T cell receptor beta chains below, sequenced in a study of cytomegalovirus exposure and HLA in healthy donors. Vbeta (60) and Jbeta (13) primers were used in the PCR. The table came from immunoSEQ multiplex PCR; TCRdb's copy has only in-frame clones and leaves some out. Of under 150,000 clones in the sample, around 81% are singletons; the top ten hold about 0.7%. The sequenced material came from PBMCs. These receptors were collected from a young man in good health and CMV-seronegative.

V is TRBV27 and J is TRBJ2-7; weak D call: TRBD2 (6 bases). Between the trimmed V and J ends, which lost 2 bases and 4 bases, there was a span of 15 bases. CDR3 length: 15 amino acids. Germline CDR1 MNHEY, CDR2 SMNVEV (reference sequence). For the CDR3, the DNA is TGTGCCAGCAGTTTACGCGGGGCTGCCCAATACGAGCAGTACTTC. This translates into CASSLRGAAQYEQYF.

The rearrangement links TRBV5-4 to TRBJ2-5; possibly TRBD2 for D (5 bases). CDR3 size: 14 residues. From germline, CDR1 is SGHNT and CDR2 YYREEE (reference sequence). V was cut by 2 bases and J by 1 base, with 9 bases left in between. This chain's CDR3 is CASSFAAGQETQYF. The CDR3 coding sequence is TGTGCCAGCAGCTTCGCCGCGGGCCAAGAGACCCAGTACTTC.

V usage is TRBV19 and J usage is TRBJ1-4, with 8 bases that match TRBD1. CDR1 and CDR2 from the germline V gene are LNHDA and SQIVND (reference sequence). The CDR3 has 15 amino acids. V dropped 4 bases and J dropped 3; count of bases not matched to a gene: 4. CDR3 bases: TGTGCCAGTAGTACCGACAGGGGAGCTAATGAAAAACTGTTTTTT. It specifies CASSTDRGANEKLFF.

The chain combines TRBV13 with TRBJ2-7, with TRBD1 matching over 10 bases. The CDR3 totals 16 residues. V trimming: 5 bases; J trimming: 4 bases; junction bases outside the gene matches: 11. From germline, CDR1 is PRHDT and CDR2 FYEKMQ (reference sequence). The CDR3 nucleotides read TGTGCCAGCAGCCACCCGGACAGGGGGAACGGTTACGAGCAGTACTTC. Protein product: CASSHPDRGNGYEQYF.

The chain uses TRBV4-1 and TRBJ1-5; possibly TRBD1 for D (5 bases). The V gene's germline CDR1 is MGHRA and CDR2 YSYEKL. This CDR3 comprises 17 residues. The ends were cut back, 0 bases at V and 6 bases at J, with 18 bases in the middle. The CDR3 bases are TGCGCCAGCAGCCAAGATGCATTGAACGACGGGGGTCAGCCCCAGCATTTT. It encodes CASSQDALNDGGQPQHF.

The J gene is TRBJ1-5, the V gene TRBV4-3, with D hard to call. V lost 0 bases and J lost 0, with 12 bases in between. CDR1 is LGHNA, CDR2 YSLEER, per germline. The CDR3 is 17 residues long. DNA of the CDR3: TGCGCCAGCAGCCAAGAACAGACCCCCGATAGCAATCAGCCCCAGCATTTT. Protein product: CASSQEQTPDSNQPQHF.

The chain is built from TRBV4-3 and TRBJ2-3, with 7 positions matching TRBD1. Germline CDR1 reads LGHNA; CDR2 reads YSLEER. Losses at the gene ends were 0 bases for V and 4 bases for J; bases not matched to a gene: 4. This CDR3 has 15 amino acids. CDR3 sequence reads: CASSQDRQGADTQYF. In DNA, the CDR3 is TGCGCCAGCAGCCAAGATCGTCAGGGGGCAGATACGCAGTATTTT.

The chain carries TRBV2 and TRBJ1-4; 9 bases align to TRBD1. CDR3 length equals 11 residues. CDR1 SNHLY and CDR2 FYNNEI come from the germline V gene. J was trimmed by 13 bases and V by 6 bases; bases with no gene match: 3. DNA for the CDR3: TGTGCCAGCAGGACGGACAGGGGACTGTTTTTT. It encodes CASRTDRGLFF.

The chain couples TRBV2 to TRBJ2-3; 9 bases align to TRBD1. Germline CDR1 and CDR2: SNHLY and FYNNEI. V trimming: 9 bases; J trimming: 5 bases; junction bases outside the gene matches: 15. The CDR3 is made up of 16 amino acids. The CDR3 loop reads CARINKENRGRDTQYF. The DNA for the CDR3 is TGTGCCAGAATTAATAAAGAGAACAGGGGGCGAGATACGCAGTATTTT.

This clone occurred a few times. The J gene is TRBJ2-6, the V gene TRBV19; no reliable D call. Trimming cost V 3 bases and J 2 bases, with 20 bases left between them. The CDR3 length is 19 residues. The germline V gene has CDR1 LNHDA and CDR2 SQIVND (reference sequence). The CDR3 region is CASSIAWRTTIPGANVLTF. DNA for the CDR3: TGTGCCAGTAGTATCGCATGGAGAACAACTATTCCTGGGGCCAACGTCCTGACTTTC.

This clone was recorded a few times. The chain couples TRBV5-1 to TRBJ1-1, with D possibly TRBD1 on 6 matching bases. Germline CDR1 is SGHRS and CDR2 is YFSETQ. The CDR3 sequence is 15 residues long. Trimming left V 2 bases short and J 2 bases short, with 13 bases between. The CDR3 loop is CASSFRQGINTEAFF. The CDR3 coding sequence is TGCGCCAGCAGCTTTCGTCAGGGGATAAACACTGAAGCTTTCTTT.

In its sample, this clone was seen once. V usage is TRBV11-2 and J usage is TRBJ1-2, with unresolved D. CDR3 length equals 17 residues. Trimming took off 0 bases at V and 2 bases at J, with 16 bases between the two ends. The germline V gene has CDR1 SGHAT and CDR2 FQNNGV. CDR3 loop: CASSLDVLAVVNYGYTF. As DNA, the CDR3 is TGTGCCAGCAGCTTAGACGTTTTGGCAGTCGTAAACTATGGCTACACCTTC.

The CDR3 bases are TGTGCCAGTAGTATTGGTCGGGGAAGGAACTATGGCTACACCTTC. The encoded protein is CASSIGRGRNYGYTF. The chain carries TRBV19 and TRBJ1-2; unclear D gene. Per germline, CDR1 LNHDA and CDR2 SQIVND (reference sequence). V was trimmed by 3 bases and J by 2 bases, leaving 13 bases between them. The CDR3 is 15 residues long.

Notes on this clone: One end of the junction does not line up with germline, which may come from a read error. This sequence joins TRBV4-2 and TRBJ2-2; possible D gene TRBD2, 6 bases. CDR3 length: 18 amino acids. The germline gives CDR1 LGHNA, CDR2 YNFKEQ. The CDR3 is CASSQDVILYVNTGGLFF. The CDR3 DNA sequence: TGTGCCAGCAGCCAAGATGTAATCCTTTACGTGAACACCGGGGGGCTGTTTTTT.

The genes are TRBV30 and TRBJ1-2, with TRBD1 as a possible D gene (6 bases). This CDR3 has 9 residues. The germline V gene has CDR1 GTSNPN and CDR2 SVGIG (reference sequence). DNA for the CDR3: TGTGCTTTAGGGGGTGGCTACACCTTC. Translated, it gives CALGGGYTF.

The V gene is TRBV9, the J gene TRBJ1-1; 9 nucleotides agree with TRBD1. This CDR3 region has 17 residues. Germline assignment: CDR1 SGDLS and CDR2 YYNGEE. V gave up 2 bases and J gave up 4 bases; unmatched junction bases: 12. CDR3: CASSVDGTGYGSTEAFF. CDR3 bases: TGTGCCAGCAGCGTCGACGGGACAGGGTATGGGAGCACTGAAGCTTTCTTT.

This clone was detected once. V usage is TRBV27 and J usage is TRBJ1-2; TRBD1 is a possible D gene (6 bases). Germline V gives CDR1 MNHEY, CDR2 SMNVEV (reference sequence). Trimming cost V 5 bases and J 6 bases, with 19 bases left between them. This CDR3 is built from 15 residues. The CDR3 DNA follows: TGTGCCAGCAGTGAACAGGGATTAGCTGTACATGGCTACACCTTC. It translates to CASSEQGLAVHGYTF.

This chain's CDR3 is CASSPHRDSESYGYTF. CDR3 DNA: TGTGCCAGCAGCCCTCATCGGGACAGCGAGTCATATGGCTACACCTTC. V and J are TRBV7-8 and TRBJ1-2, with 7 bases identical to TRBD1. Germline assignment: CDR1 SGHVS and CDR2 FQNEAQ. This CDR3 is built from 16 residues. V was pared by 5 bases and J by 5 bases, with 14 bases of the junction left unmatched.

Concerning this clone itself: This CDR3 is also generated by other DNA sequences in the sample. The rearrangement links TRBV10-3 to TRBJ2-7; 7 bases match TRBD1. CDR1 is ENHRY and CDR2 is SYGVKD in the germline V gene. After removal of 6 bases from V and 2 bases from J, the junction contained 7 bases not matched to a gene. CDR3 length: 14 amino acids. CDR3 in DNA: TGTGCCATCAGAGACGGGACAGTCGCCTACGAGCAGTACTTC. Encoded protein: CAIRDGTVAYEQYF.

V gene TRBV19 combines with J gene TRBJ1-1, with D perhaps TRBD1 (6 bases). CDR3 length equals 12 residues. CDR1 is LNHDA and CDR2 is SQIVND in the germline V gene (reference sequence). Trimming pared 5 bases from V and 5 bases from J, leaving 9 bases between. This CDR3 reads CASSVQGTEAFF. The DNA for the CDR3 is TGTGCCAGTAGTGTACAGGGAACTGAAGCTTTCTTT.

The CDR3 loop reads CASSQYMDSGYTF. The CDR3, as DNA: TGTGCCAGCAGCCAGTACATGGACTCCGGCTACACCTTC. The chain has TRBV7-8 and TRBJ1-2; D remains unclear. The CDR3 runs to 13 residues. Trimming shortened V by 5 bases and J by 8 bases, and 15 bases separated the two germline ends. Germline loops: CDR1 SGHVS, CDR2 FQNEAQ.

This sequence joins TRBV6-5 and TRBJ1-3; D remains ambiguous. This CDR3 contains 13 residues. Germline assignment: CDR1 MNHEY and CDR2 SVGAGI. V shed 6 bases and J shed 4 bases, with 10 bases lying between them. DNA of the CDR3: TGTGCCAGCAGGCGGGCTTCCGGAAACACCATATATTTT. It translates to CASRRASGNTIYF.

The chain uses TRBV4-3 and TRBJ1-5; D not certain. V lost 0 bases to trimming and J lost 3 bases, with 9 bases between them. CDR3 length equals 15 residues. Germline CDR1 and CDR2: LGHNA and YSLEER. This CDR3 reads CASSQESGPNQPQHF. In DNA form, the CDR3 reads TGCGCCAGCAGCCAAGAAAGTGGGCCCAATCAGCCCCAGCATTTT.

The genes are TRBV19 and TRBJ2-4, with 9 bases fitting TRBD1. This CDR3 has 15 amino acids. From germline, CDR1 is LNHDA and CDR2 SQIVND (reference sequence). Trimming removed 8 bases from V and 0 bases from J; junction bases left unmatched: 5. The CDR3 here is CASHDRGGAKNIQYF. CDR3 nucleotide sequence: TGTGCCAGTCATGACAGGGGGGGAGCCAAAAACATTCAGTACTTC. The full variable domain, with the rest looked up from reference TRBV19 and TRBJ2-4, is DGGITQSPKYLFRKEGQNVTLSCEQNLNHDAMYWYRQDPGQGLRLIYYSQIVNDFQKGDIAEGYSVSREKKESFPLTVTSAQKNPTAFYLCASHDRGGAKNIQYFGAGTRLSVL.

This chain links TRBV14 with TRBJ2-1; possibly TRBD1 for D (6 bases). Germline-derived CDR1 and CDR2 are SGHDN and FVKESK. CDR3 size: 15 residues. V was cut by 4 bases and J by 4 bases, with 14 bases left in between. CDR3 sequence (DNA): TGTGCCAGCAGCCCGTCGAACAGGGTTTACAATGAGCAGTTCTTC. The encoded protein is CASSPSNRVYNEQFF.

This clone appeared a few times. The rearrangement joins TRBV6-1 to TRBJ1-1, with 9 bases identical to TRBD1. Trimming removed 6 bases from V and 4 bases from J; junction bases left unmatched: 12. CDR1 and CDR2 from the germline V gene are MNHNS and SASEGT. This CDR3 is built from 16 residues. This chain's CDR3 is CASRERLGTGTTEAFF. Written as DNA, the CDR3 is TGTGCCAGCAGAGAAAGACTTGGGACAGGGACCACTGAAGCTTTCTTT.

Concerning this clone: This sample includes further DNA sequences coding for the same CDR3. The V and J genes are TRBV7-2 and TRBJ1-4, with 7 bases fitting TRBD1. Trimming cost V 2 bases and J 8 bases; bases outside gene matches: 5. The CDR3 spans 14 residues. In germline, CDR1 is SGHTA, CDR2 FQGNSA. The CDR3 spells CASSLRQGNEKLFF. The CDR3 nucleotides are TGTGCCAGCAGCTTACGACAGGGCAACGAAAAACTGTTTTTT. Based on the CDR3 plus reference TRBV7-2 and TRBJ1-4, the full variable domain is GAGVSQSPSNKVTEKGKDVELRCDPISGHTALYWYRQSLGQGLEFLIYFQGNSAPDKSGLPSDRFSAERTGGSVSTLTIQRTQQEDSAVYLCASSLRQGNEKLFFGSGTQLSVL.

This clone was detected a few times. This chain connects TRBV6-5 to TRBJ2-1; 8 bases match TRBD2. CDR3 length equals 15 residues. Germline CDR1 is MNHEY and CDR2 is SVGAGI. V lost 6 bases and J lost 7; bases outside the gene matches: 11. The CDR3 DNA sequence: TGTGCCAGCAGAAGAGCCGGGGGGGCGTCTAATGAGCAGTTCTTC. It encodes CASRRAGGASNEQFF.